This entry concerns a single TCR beta chain. The data were obtained in a study of blood T cell repertoires in COVID-19. The wider study: Acute and convalescent COVID-19 samples came from the United States, Italy and Spain. In each case, the material was cDNA or gDNA derived from T cells, B-cell-depleted T cells, or PBMCs.

The J segment lost 7 bases and the V segment lost 7 bases, leaving 11 bases of the junction unmatched. CDR3 size: 16 residues. Per germline, CDR1 SGHRS and CDR2 YFSETQ. Original data processing: Estimation of nucleated cell counts relied on the amplification of reference gene primers. The assay was immunoSEQ multiplex PCR, and TCRdb's table has in-frame clones only and misses some. Clone size and V and J calls were adopted from that table, with D and trimming inferred from the DNA. The top ten hold 3% of the sample, which has hundreds of thousands of clones, around 90% seen once. The chain combines TRBV5-1 with TRBJ2-1; 13 nucleotides match TRBD2. Sequencing used peripheral blood. The receptor comes from a man aged 55-75 years with acute or convalescent COVID-19. The CDR3 coding sequence is TGCGCCAGCCAAAAACCAGGGACTAGCGGGGCGAATGAGCAGTTCTTC. This encodes CASQKPGTSGANEQFF.